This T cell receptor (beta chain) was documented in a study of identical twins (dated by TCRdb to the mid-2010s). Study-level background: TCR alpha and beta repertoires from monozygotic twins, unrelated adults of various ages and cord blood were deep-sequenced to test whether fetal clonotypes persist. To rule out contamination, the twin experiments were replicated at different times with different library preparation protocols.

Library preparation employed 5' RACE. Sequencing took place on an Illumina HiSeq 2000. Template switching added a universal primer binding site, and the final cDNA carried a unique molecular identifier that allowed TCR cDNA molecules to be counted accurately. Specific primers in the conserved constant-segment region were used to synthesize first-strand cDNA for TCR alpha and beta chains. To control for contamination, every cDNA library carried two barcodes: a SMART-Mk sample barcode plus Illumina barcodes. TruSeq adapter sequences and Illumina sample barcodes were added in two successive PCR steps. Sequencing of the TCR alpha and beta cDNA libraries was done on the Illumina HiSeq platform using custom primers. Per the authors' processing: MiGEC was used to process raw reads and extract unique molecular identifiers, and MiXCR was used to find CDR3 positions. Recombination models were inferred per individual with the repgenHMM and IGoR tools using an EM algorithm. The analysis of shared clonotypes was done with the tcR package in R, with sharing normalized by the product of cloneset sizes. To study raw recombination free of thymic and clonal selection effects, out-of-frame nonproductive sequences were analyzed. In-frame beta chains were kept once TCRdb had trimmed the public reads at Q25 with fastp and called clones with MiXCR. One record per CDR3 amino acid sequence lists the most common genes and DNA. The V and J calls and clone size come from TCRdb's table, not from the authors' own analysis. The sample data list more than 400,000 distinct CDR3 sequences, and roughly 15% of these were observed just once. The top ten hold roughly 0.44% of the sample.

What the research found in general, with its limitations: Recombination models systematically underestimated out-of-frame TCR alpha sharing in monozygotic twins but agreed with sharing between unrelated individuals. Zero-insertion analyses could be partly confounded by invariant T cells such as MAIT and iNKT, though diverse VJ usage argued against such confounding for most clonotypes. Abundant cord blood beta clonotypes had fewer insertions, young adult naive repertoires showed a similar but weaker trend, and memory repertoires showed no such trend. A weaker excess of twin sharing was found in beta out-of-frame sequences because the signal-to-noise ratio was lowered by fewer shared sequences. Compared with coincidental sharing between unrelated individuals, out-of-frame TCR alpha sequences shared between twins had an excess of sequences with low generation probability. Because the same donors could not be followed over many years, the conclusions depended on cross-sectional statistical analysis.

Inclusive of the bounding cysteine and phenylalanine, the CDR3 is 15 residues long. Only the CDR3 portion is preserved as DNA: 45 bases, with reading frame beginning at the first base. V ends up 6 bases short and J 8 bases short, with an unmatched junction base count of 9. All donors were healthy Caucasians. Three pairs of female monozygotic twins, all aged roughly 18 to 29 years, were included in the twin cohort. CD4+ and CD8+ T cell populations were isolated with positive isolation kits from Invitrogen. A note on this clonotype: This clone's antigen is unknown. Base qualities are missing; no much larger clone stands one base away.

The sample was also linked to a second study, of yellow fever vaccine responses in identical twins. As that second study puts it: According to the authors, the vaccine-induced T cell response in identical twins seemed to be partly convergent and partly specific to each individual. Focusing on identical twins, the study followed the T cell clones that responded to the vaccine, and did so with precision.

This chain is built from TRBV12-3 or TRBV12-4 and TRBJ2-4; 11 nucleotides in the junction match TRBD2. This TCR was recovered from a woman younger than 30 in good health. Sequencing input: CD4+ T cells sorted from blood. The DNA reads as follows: TGTGCCAGCAGCCTGACTAGCGGGGCCGGGTACATTCAGTACTTC. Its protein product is CASSLTSGAGYIQYF.